This is a list of T cell receptor beta chains from one sample in a study of T cell repertoires in cytomegalovirus infection. TCRdb fed the reads into MiXCR, producing one record per CDR3 protein. The sample comprises around 320,000 distinct CDR3 sequences, around a tenth of which are singletons, and 4.3% rests with the top ten. Material for sequencing was PBMCs. The receptors here all came from a human donor in good health (CMV status not recorded). Some clones in this sample may be carry-over from other donors' samples. Both conserved end residues are part of each CDR3. The D gene is left open where the match is weak. Where a row states a size, it is once, few, many or the class of an expanded clone; other rows omit it.

>-|-|TRBJ1-5|TRBV28
TGTGCCAGCAGTTTAACACTGGGGCAGGGCAATCAGCCCCAGCATTTT
CASSLTLGQGNQPQHF
>-|few|TRBJ2-5|TRBV7-2
TGTGCCAGCGGAGCGGTGTTCGAGACCCAGTACTTC
CASGAVFETQYF
>TRBD2|many|TRBJ2-5|TRBV7-2
TGTGCCAGCAGCTTTAGCGGGGTGGGGGAGACCCAGTACTTC
CASSFSGVGETQYF
>-|many|TRBJ2-7|TRBV7-8
TGTGCCAGCAGCTTGAACTTAGGGGCGACCTCCTACGAGCAGTACTTC
CASSLNLGATSYEQYF
>-|many|TRBJ2-3|TRBV7-2
TGTGCCAGCAGCTCGACCCGGACACGCACAGATACGCAGTATTTT
CASSSTRTRTDTQYF
>-|few|TRBJ2-1|TRBV9
TGTGCCAGCAGCGTACCTCCCTCTTCTTACAATGAGCAGTTCTTC
CASSVPPSSYNEQFF
>TRBD1|many|TRBJ2-7|TRBV7-2
TGTGCCAGCAGCCCACTCATGGACAGGGGGTTCTACGAGCAGTACTTC
CASSPLMDRGFYEQYF
>TRBD1|many|TRBJ2-7|TRBV7-9
TGTGCCAGCAGCCCAAGACAGGGTTTGGGGGAGCAGTACTTC
CASSPRQGLGEQYF
>TRBD2|many|TRBJ2-7|TRBV7-9
TGTGCCAGCAGCTTAGCCGGCGGGGGGGTATACGAGCAGTACTTC
CASSLAGGGVYEQYF
>-|few|TRBJ1-4|TRBV4-2
TGTGCCAGCAGCCAAGCGCTGGGAGCAACTAATGAAAAACTGTTTTTT
CASSQALGATNEKLFF